This T cell receptor (beta chain) was retrieved from a study of CD8+CD57+ T cells in acquired aplastic anemia. The V segment lost 3 bases and the J segment 3 bases; nucleotides outside the gene matches: 5. The CDR3 runs 14 residues. Per germline, CDR1 SGHAT and CDR2 FQNNGV. The use of genomic DNA as template underpinned the TCR beta VDJ and CDR3 profiling. TCRdb analysed the reads with MiXCR anew, one entry per CDR3 protein. The table has fewer than 250,000 distinct CDR3 sequences, around 45% seen once. In patients chosen for sequencing, flow cytometry had shown CD8+CD57+ cell expansion. The chain is built from TRBV11-2 and TRBJ2-7; 7 bases are a match to TRBD1. This TCR was recovered from a human donor with aplastic anemia. The specimen sequenced was sorted CD4+, CD8+, or CD8+CD57+ T cells (not recorded which) from PBMCs. As DNA, the CDR3 is TGTGCCAGCAGCTTCCAGGGACAGTTCTACGAGCAGTACTTC. Its protein is CASSFQGQFYEQYF.